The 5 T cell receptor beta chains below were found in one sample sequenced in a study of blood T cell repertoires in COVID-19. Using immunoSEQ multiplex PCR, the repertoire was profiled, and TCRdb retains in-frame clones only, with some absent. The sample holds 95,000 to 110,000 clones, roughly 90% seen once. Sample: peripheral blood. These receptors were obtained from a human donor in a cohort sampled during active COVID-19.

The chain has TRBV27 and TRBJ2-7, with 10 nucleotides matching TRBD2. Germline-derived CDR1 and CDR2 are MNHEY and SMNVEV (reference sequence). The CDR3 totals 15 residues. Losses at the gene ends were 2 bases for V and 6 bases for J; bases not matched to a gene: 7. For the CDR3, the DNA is TGTGCCAGCAGTTTAAGCACTAGCGGGGTTGGCGAGCAGTACTTC. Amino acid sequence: CASSLSTSGVGEQYF.

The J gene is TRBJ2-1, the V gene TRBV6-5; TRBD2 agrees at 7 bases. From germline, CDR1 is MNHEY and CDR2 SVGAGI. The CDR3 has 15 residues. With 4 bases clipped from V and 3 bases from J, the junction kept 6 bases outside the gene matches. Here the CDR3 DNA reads TGTGCCAGCAGTTTACGGGGGGTCAACTACAATGAGCAGTTCTTC. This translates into CASSLRGVNYNEQFF.

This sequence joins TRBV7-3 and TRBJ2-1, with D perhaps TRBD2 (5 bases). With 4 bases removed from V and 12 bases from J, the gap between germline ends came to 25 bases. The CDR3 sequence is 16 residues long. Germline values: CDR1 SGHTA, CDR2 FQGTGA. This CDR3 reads CASSSKATNGVPGQFF. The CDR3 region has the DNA TGTGCCAGCAGCTCAAAGGCGACTAACGGGGTTCCCGGGCAGTTCTTC. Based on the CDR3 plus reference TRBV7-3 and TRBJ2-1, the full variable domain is GAGVSQTPSNKVTEKGKYVELRCDPISGHTALYWYRQSLGQGPEFLIYFQGTGAADDSGLPNDRFFAVRPEGSVSTLKIQRTERGDSAVYLCASSSKATNGVPGQFFGPGTRLTVL.

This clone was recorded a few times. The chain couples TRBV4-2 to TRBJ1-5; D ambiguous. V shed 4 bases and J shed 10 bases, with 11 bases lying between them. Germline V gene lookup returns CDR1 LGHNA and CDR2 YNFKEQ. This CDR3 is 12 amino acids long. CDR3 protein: CASSPPGGPQHF. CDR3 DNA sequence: TGTGCCAGCAGCCCACCCGGCGGTCCCCAGCATTTT.

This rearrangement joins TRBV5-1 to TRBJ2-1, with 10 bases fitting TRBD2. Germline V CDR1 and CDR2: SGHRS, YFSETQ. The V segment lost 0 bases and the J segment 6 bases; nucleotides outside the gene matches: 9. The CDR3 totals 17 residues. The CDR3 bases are TGCGCCAGCAGCTTGGGGTCCTGGACTAGCGGCAGCAATGAGCAGTTCTTC. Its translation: CASSLGSWTSGSNEQFF.